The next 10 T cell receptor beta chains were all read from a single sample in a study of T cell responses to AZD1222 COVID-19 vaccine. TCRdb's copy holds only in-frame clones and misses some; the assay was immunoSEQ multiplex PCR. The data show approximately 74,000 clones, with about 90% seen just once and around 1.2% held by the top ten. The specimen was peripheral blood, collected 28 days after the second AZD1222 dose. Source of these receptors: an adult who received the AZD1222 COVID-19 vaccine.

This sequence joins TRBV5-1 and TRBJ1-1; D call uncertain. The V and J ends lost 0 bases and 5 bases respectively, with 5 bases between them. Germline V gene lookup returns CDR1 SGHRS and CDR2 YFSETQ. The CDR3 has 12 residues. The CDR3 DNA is TGCGCCAGCAGCTTGGAAAGAACTGAAGCTTTCTTT. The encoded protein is CASSLERTEAFF.

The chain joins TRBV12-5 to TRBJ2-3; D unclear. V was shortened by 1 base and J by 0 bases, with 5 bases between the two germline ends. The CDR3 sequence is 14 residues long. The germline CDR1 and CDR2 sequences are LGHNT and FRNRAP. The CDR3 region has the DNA TGTGCTAGTGGTTTGGAACTTAGCACAGATACGCAGTATTTT. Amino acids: CASGLELSTDTQYF.

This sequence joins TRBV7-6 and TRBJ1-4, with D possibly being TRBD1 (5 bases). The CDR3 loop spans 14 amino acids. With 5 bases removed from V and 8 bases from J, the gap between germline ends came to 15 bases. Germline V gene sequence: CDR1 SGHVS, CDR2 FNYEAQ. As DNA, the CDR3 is TGTGCCAGCAGCCGTAGCCAGGGCGGGGAAAAACTGTTTTTT. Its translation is CASSRSQGGEKLFF.

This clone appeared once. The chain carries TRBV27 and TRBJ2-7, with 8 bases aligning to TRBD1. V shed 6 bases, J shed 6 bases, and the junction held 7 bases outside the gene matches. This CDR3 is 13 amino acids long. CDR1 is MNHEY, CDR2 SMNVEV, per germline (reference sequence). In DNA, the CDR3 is TGTGCCAGCAGGTTTCAGGGGGCGGGCGAGCAGTACTTC. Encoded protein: CASRFQGAGEQYF.

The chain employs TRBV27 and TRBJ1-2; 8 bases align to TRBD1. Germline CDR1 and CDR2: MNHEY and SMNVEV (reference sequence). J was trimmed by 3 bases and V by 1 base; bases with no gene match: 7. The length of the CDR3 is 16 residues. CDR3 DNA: TGTGCCAGCAGTTTATACCCGATGACAGGGGACTATGGCTACACCTTC. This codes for CASSLYPMTGDYGYTF.

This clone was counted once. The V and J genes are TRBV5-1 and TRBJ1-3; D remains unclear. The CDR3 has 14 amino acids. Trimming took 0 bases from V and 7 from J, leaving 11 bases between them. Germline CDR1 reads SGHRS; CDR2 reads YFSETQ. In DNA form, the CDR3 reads TGCGCCAGCAGCTTGGAGAGTCTGGGGAACACCATATATTTT. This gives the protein CASSLESLGNTIYF.

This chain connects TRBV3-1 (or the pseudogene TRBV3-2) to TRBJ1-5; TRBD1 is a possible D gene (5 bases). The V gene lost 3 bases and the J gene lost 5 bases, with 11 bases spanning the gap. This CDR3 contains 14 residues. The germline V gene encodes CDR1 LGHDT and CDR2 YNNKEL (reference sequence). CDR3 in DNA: TGTGCCAGCAGCCATTCGGGAGGGGATCAGCCCCAGCATTTT. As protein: CASSHSGGDQPQHF.

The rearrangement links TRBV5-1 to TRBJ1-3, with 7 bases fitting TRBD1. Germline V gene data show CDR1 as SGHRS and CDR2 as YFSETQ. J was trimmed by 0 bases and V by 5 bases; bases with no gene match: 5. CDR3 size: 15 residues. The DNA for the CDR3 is TGCGCCAGCAGACGTACAGGGGACTCTGGAAACACCATATATTTT. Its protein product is CASRRTGDSGNTIYF. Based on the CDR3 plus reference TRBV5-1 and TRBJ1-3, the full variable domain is KAGVTQTPRYLIKTRGQQVTLSCSPISGHRSVSWYQQTPGQGLQFLFEYFSETQRNKGNFPGRFSGRQFSNSRSEMNVSTLELGDSALYLCASRRTGDSGNTIYFGEGSWLTVV.

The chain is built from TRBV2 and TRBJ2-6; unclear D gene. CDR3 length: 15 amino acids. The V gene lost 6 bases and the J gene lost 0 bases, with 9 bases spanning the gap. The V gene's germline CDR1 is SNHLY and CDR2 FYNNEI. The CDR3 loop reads CASSRADSGANVLTF. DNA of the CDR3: TGTGCCAGCAGCCGAGCAGACTCTGGGGCCAACGTCCTGACTTTC.

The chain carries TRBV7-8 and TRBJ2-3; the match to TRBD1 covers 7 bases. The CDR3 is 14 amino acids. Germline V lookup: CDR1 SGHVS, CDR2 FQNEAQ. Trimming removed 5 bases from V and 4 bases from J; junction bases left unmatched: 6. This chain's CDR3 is CASSETGWSDTQYF. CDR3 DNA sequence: TGTGCCAGCAGCGAGACAGGGTGGTCAGATACGCAGTATTTT.